The rows below give T cell receptor beta chains drawn from one sample of a study of patients and donors after allogeneic stem cell transplantation. TCRdb independently ran MiXCR on the RT-PCR reads; one entry per CDR3 protein. In the table there are roughly 26,000 distinct CDR3 sequences, more than 8% of which are singletons. The sample taken for sequencing was blood, either unsorted or a sorted T cell fraction (not recorded which). The source of these receptors is a human donor who was either an allogeneic HSCT recipient or a stem cell or donor lymphocyte infusion donor (not recorded which). It is not recorded whose cells these are; they may come from a transplant donor. The CDR3 runs from the conserved cysteine through the conserved F or W. D genes are given only for firm matches. Some rows mark clone size as missing; the rest say once, few, many or name a class of expanded clone.

D,J,V,size,DNA,CDR3
TRBD1,TRBJ1-2,TRBV20-1,few,TGCAGTGCTAGCTCTCCGGACAGGCACTATGGCTACACCTTC,CSASSPDRHYGYTF
.,TRBJ1-5,TRBV27,few,TGTGCCAGCAGTTCCGGTGCGGTTCAGCCCCAGCATTTT,CASSSGAVQPQHF
.,TRBJ2-1,TRBV21-1,.,TGTGCCAGCAGCTCGCCTAGGGGACTAGCGGGATACAATGAGCAGTTCTTC,CASSSPRGLAGYNEQFF
TRBD1,TRBJ2-7,TRBV5-1,many,TGCGCCAGCAGTGGGACAGGGGGGTTGGAGCAGTACTTC,CASSGTGGLEQYF
.,TRBJ1-4,TRBV6-1,few,TGTGCCAGCGGCGGCATATCTAATGAAAAACTGTTTTTT,CASGGISNEKLFF
.,TRBJ2-5,TRBV9,many,TGTGCCAGCAGCGTTGATCCTAGAGGGATCAAGGAGACCCAGTACTTC,CASSVDPRGIKETQYF
TRBD1,TRBJ1-2,TRBV6-1,few,TGTGCCAGCACGTCCGGCAGGGGGCCCTATGGCTACACCTTC,CASTSGRGPYGYTF
TRBD1,TRBJ2-6,TRBV12-3/TRBV12-4,many,TGTGCCAGCAGTTCCAGTCCAGGGGGCAGTAGCTCTGGGGCCAACGTCCTGACTTTC,CASSSSPGGSSSGANVLTF
.,TRBJ2-7,TRBV25-1,many,TGTGCCAGCAGTGATCTTTCGGGACCCTATTCCTACGAGCAGTACTTC,CASSDLSGPYSYEQYF
TRBD1,TRBJ1-5,TRBV18,many,TGTGCCAGCTCAGAACAGGGGTCGGATCAGCCCCAGCATTTT,CASSEQGSDQPQHF